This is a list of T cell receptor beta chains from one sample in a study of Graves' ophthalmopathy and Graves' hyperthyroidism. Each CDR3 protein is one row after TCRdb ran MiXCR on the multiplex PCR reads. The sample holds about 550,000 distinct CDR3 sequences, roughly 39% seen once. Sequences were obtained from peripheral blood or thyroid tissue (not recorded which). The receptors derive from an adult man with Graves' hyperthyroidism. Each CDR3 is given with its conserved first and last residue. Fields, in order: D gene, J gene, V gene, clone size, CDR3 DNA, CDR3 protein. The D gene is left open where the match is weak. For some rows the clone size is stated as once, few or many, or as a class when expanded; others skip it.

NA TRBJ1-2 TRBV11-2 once TGTGCCAGCAGCTCCCGGACGGGGGAGGGCTATGGCTACACCTTC CASSSRTGEGYGYTF
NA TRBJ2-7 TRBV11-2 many TGTGCCAGCAGCGCCGGGACACACTACGAGCAGTACTTC CASSAGTHYEQYF
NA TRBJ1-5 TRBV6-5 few TGTGCCAGCAGTCCCCTTCGCGGGGGGGGAAGCAATCAGCCCCAGCATTTT CASSPLRGGGSNQPQHF
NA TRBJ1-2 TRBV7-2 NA TGTGCCAGCAGCTCCGCCGGGGGTGGCTACACCTTC CASSSAGGGYTF
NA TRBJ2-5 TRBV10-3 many TGTGCCATCAACCACGACCTAGCATCTCAAGAGACCCAGTACTTC CAINHDLASQETQYF
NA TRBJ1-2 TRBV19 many TGTGCCAGTAGTAGAACCAGATCCAGGGAGAACTATGGCTACACCTTC CASSRTRSRENYGYTF
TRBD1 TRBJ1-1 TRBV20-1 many TGCAGTGCTAGAGGGGGGAGGGGGCGCCGGGACACTGAAGCTTTCTTT CSARGGRGRRDTEAFF
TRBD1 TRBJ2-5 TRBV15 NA TGTGCCACCAGCAGATTTCCGGGACAGGGATTC CATSRFPGQGF
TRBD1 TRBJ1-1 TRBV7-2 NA TGTGCCAGCAGCGACCGGGACAGGGGAATGAACACTGAAGCTTTCTTT CASSDRDRGMNTEAFF
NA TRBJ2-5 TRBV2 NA TGTGCCAGCAGTGATACAGGAACCCCCGAGGAGACCCAGTACTTC CASSDTGTPEETQYF
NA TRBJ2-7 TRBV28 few TGTGCCAGCAGTTTATCACCAATTAACTACGAGCAGTACTTC CASSLSPINYEQYF
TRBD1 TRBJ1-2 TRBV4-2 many TGTGCCAGCAGCCAACGTCGACAGGGACCGGATGGCTACACCTTC CASSQRRQGPDGYTF
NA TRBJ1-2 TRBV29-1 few TGCAGCGTTGAAGATTCTCGGGGTGGAGGCTACACCTTC CSVEDSRGGGYTF
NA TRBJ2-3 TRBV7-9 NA TGTGCCAGCAGCTTAGTCCAAGATACGCAGTATTTT CASSLVQDTQYF
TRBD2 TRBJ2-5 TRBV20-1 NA TGCAGTCCGGGGACTAACGGGGAGGTGACCCAGTACTTC CSPGTNGEVTQYF
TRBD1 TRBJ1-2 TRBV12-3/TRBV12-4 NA TGTGCCAGCAGCGTAGGGGGGGACAGGTCGAACTATGGCTACACCTTC CASSVGGDRSNYGYTF
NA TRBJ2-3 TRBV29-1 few TGCAGCGTCACCGGCGGGGTCGGAGATACGCAGTATTTT CSVTGGVGDTQYF
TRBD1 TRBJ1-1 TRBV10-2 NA TGCGCCAGCGGCCATGGACAGGGGAGCACTGAAGCTTTCTTT CASGHGQGSTEAFF
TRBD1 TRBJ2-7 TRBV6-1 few TGTGCCAGCTTAAAGCTCGGGACAGACGAGCAGTACTTC CASLKLGTDEQYF
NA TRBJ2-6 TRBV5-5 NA TGTGCCAGCAGCCCCCTCCGGGACAGGGCCAACGTCCTGACTTTC CASSPLRDRANVLTF
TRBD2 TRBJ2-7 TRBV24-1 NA TGTGCCACCAGTGATCCCGGGACTAGCGGGGTCTACGAGCAGTACTTC CATSDPGTSGVYEQYF
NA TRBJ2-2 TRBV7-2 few TGTGCCAGCAGCCGCGCGCCGTGGTGGGTGGGCACCGGGGAGCTGTTTTTT CASSRAPWWVGTGELFF
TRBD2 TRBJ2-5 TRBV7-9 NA TGTGCCAGCAGCCGATACGGGGGAGGGGAAGAGACCCAGTACTTC CASSRYGGGEETQYF